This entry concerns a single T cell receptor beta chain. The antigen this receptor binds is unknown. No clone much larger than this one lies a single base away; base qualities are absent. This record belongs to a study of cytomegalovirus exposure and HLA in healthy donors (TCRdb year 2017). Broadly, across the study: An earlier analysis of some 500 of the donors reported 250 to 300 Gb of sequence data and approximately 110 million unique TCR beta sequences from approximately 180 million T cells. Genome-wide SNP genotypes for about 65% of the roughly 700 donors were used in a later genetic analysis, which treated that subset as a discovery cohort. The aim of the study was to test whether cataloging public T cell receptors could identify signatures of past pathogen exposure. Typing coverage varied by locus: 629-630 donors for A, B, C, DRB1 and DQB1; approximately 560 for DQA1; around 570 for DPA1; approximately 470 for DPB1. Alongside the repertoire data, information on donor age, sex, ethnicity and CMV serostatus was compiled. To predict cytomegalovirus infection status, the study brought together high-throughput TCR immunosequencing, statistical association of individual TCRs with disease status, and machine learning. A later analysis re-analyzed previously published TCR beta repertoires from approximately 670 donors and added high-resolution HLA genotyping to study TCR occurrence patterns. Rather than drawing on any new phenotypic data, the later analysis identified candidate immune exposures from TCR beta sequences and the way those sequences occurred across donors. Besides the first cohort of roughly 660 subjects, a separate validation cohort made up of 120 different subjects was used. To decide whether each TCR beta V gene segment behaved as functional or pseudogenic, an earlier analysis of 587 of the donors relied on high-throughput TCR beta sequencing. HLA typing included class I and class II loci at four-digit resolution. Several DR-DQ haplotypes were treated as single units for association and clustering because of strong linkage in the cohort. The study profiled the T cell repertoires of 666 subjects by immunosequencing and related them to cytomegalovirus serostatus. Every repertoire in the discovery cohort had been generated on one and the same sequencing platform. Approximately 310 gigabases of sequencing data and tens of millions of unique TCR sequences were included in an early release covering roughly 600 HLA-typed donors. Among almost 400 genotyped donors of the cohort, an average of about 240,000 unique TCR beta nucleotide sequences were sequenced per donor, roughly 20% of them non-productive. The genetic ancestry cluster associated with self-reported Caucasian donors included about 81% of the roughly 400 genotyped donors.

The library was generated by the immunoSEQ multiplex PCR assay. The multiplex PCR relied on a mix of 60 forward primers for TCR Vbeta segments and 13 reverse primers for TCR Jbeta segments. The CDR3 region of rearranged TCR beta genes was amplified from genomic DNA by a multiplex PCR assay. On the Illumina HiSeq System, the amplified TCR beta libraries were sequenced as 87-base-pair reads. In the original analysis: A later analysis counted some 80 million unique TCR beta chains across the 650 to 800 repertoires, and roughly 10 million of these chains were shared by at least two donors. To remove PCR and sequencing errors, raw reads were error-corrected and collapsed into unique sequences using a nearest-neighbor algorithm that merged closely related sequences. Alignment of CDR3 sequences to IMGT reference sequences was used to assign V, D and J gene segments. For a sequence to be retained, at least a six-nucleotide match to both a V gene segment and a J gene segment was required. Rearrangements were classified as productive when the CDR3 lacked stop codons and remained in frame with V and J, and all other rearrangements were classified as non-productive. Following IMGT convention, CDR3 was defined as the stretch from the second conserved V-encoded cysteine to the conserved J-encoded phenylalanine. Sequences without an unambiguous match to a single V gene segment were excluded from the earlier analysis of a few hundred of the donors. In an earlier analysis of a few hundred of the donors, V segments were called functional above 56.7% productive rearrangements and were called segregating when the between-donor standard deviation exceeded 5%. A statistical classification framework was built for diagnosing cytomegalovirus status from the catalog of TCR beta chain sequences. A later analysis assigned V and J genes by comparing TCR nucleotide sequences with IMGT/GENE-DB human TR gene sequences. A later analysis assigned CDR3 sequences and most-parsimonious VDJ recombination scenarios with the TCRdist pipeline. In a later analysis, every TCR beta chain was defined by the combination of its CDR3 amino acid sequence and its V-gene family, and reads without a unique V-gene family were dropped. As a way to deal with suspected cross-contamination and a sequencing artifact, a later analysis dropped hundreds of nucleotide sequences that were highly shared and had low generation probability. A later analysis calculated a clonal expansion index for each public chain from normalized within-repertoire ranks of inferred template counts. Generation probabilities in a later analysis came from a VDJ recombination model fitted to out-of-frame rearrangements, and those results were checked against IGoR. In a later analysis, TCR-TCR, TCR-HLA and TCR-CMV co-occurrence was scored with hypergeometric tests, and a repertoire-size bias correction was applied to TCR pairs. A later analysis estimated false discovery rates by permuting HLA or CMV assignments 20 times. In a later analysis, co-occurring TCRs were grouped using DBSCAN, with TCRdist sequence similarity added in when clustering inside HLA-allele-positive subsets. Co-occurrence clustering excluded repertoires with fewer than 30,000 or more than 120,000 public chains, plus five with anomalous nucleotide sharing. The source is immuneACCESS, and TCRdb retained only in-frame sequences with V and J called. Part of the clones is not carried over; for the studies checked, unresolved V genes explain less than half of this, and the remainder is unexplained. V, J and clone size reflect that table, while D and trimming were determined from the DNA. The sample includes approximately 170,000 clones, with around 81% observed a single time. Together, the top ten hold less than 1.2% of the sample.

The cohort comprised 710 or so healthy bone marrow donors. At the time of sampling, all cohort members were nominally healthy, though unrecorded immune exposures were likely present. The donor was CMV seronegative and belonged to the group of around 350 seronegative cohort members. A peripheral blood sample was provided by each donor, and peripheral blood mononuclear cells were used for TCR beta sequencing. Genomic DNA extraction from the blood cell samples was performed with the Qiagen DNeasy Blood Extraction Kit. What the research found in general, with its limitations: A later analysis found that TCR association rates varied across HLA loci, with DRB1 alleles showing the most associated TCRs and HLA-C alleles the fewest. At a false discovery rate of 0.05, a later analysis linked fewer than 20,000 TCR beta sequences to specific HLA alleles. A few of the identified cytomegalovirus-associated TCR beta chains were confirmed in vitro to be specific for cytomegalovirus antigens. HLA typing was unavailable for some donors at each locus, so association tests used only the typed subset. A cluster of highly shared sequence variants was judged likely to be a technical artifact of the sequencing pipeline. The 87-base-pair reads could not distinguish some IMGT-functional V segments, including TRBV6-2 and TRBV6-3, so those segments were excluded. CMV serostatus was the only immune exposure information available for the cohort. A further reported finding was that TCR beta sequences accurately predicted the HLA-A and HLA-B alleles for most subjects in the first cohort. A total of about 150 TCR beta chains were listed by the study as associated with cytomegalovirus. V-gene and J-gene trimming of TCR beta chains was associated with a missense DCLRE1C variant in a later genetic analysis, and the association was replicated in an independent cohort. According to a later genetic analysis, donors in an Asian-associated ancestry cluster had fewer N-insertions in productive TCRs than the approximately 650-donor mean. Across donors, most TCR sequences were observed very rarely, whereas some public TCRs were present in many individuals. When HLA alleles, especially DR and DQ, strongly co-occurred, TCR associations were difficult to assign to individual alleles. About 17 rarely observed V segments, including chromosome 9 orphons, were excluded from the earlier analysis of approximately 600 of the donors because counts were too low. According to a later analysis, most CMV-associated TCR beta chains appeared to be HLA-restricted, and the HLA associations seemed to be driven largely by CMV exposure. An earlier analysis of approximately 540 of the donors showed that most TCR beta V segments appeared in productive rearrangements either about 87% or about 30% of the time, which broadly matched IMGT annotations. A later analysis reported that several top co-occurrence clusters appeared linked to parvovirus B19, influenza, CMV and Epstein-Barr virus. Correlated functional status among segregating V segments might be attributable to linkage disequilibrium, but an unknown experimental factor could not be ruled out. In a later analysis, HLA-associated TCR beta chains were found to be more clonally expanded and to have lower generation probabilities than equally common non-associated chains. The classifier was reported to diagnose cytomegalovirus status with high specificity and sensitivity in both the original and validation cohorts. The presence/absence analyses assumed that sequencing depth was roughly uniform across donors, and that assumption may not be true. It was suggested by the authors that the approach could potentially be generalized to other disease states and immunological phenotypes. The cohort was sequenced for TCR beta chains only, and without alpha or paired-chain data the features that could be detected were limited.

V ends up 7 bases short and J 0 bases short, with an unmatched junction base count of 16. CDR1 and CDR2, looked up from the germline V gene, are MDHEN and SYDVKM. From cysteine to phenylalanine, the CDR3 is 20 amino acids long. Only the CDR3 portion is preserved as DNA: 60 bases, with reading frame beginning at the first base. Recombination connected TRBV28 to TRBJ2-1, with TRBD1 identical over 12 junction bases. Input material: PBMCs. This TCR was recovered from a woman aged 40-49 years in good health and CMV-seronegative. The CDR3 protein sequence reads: CASIPPGQGAWRSSYNEQFF. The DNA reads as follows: TGTGCCAGCATCCCTCCGGGACAGGGGGCTTGGAGAAGCTCCTACAATGAGCAGTTCTTC.